This TCR beta chain was identified during a study of blood T cell repertoires in COVID-19. Here immunoSEQ multiplex PCR was the method, and the copy in TCRdb shows in-frame clones only, minus some. The data contain hundreds of thousands of clones, about 88% of them singletons. The germline V gene encodes CDR1 MNHEY and CDR2 SMNVEV (reference sequence). The V segment lost 0 bases and the J segment 5 bases; nucleotides outside the gene matches: 7. CDR3 length: 16 amino acids. The receptor was isolated from a man younger than 35 with COVID-19, enrolled during active disease. The gene calls are TRBV27 and TRBJ2-5, with 9 positions matching TRBD2. The sequenced sample was peripheral blood. In DNA, the CDR3 is TGTGCCAGCAGTTTATCGTGGGCTAGCGGGACGGAGACCCAGTACTTC. This codes for CASSLSWASGTETQYF.